This is a list of T cell receptor beta chains from one sample in a study of response to subunit inactivated influenza vaccine. TCRdb processed the RT-PCR reads anew with MiXCR; each CDR3 protein has one entry. This sample carries around 200,000 distinct CDR3 sequences, around 8.8% of them seen once, and the ten largest clones take roughly 11%. Sequencing was performed on non-naive T cells sorted from PBMCs, taken on the day of vaccination. Source of these receptors: a man between 45 and 60 years old who received an inactivated influenza vaccine. The CDR3 runs from the conserved cysteine through the conserved F or W. D genes are given only for firm matches. Rows give clone size only sometimes, using once, few, many, or a class for an expanded clone.

j_call	d_call	v_call	clone_size	cdr3_aa	cdr3_nt
TRBJ1-1	NA	TRBV6-1	many	CASSPQDRGWAFF	TGTGCCAGCAGTCCCCAGGACCGCGGGTGGGCTTTCTTT
TRBJ2-3	NA	TRBV14	NA	CASSQVGHTQYF	TGTGCCAGCAGCCAAGTAGGGCATACGCAGTATTTT
TRBJ2-2	TRBD2	TRBV27	few	CASMLAGGNTGELFF	TGTGCCAGCATGTTAGCGGGGGGCAACACCGGGGAGCTGTTTTTT
TRBJ2-7	NA	TRBV6-1	many	CASSVGPLDGAYEQYF	TGTGCCAGCAGTGTGGGACCATTGGATGGGGCCTACGAGCAGTACTTC
TRBJ2-5	NA	TRBV12-3/TRBV12-4	many	CASSPSGKTQYF	TGTGCCAGCAGTCCCTCGGGTAAGACCCAGTACTTC
TRBJ2-7	NA	TRBV7-8	NA	CASSSTALLEQYF	TGTGCCAGCAGCTCGACAGCCCTACTCGAGCAGTACTTC
TRBJ2-1	NA	TRBV29-1	NA	CSVEGLEGVYEQFF	TGCAGCGTTGAAGGGCTAGAGGGGGTCTATGAGCAGTTCTTC
TRBJ1-3	NA	TRBV6-5	many	CASSYSWRGYGNTIYF	TGTGCCAGCAGTTACTCATGGCGCGGATATGGAAACACCATATATTTT
TRBJ2-5	NA	TRBV7-9	many	CASSLRGAETQYF	TGTGCCAGCAGCCTCCGGGGTGCGGAGACCCAGTACTTC
TRBJ2-2	NA	TRBV25-1	once	CASSDSGVGELFF	TGTGCCAGCAGTGATTCAGGGGTCGGGGAGCTGTTTTTT
TRBJ2-7	NA	TRBV2	many	CASNAAFLYEQYF	TGTGCCAGCAATGCCGCGTTCCTCTACGAGCAGTACTTC
TRBJ2-5	NA	TRBV3-1	NA	CASSQDLGGSAETQYF	TGTGCCAGCAGCCAAGATCTGGGCGGTTCCGCAGAGACCCAGTACTTC
TRBJ1-4	NA	TRBV20-1	NA	CSARDPGGLFF	TGCAGTGCTAGAGATCCCGGTGGTCTGTTTTTT
TRBJ2-1	TRBD1	TRBV7-3	NA	CASSATGGGEQFF	TGTGCCAGCAGCGCGACAGGGGGCGGTGAGCAGTTCTTC
TRBJ2-1	TRBD1	TRBV3-1	many	CASSQEFPGTGVVNEQFF	TGTGCCAGCAGCCAAGAATTCCCCGGGACAGGGGTGGTTAATGAGCAGTTCTTC
TRBJ2-7	TRBD1	TRBV6-1	NA	CASSSTGIDEQYF	TGTGCCAGCAGCTCGACAGGGATCGACGAGCAGTACTTC
TRBJ1-2	TRBD1	TRBV28	few	CASSLSRGGHGYTF	TGTGCCAGCAGTTTATCCCGAGGGGGCCATGGCTACACCTTC
TRBJ1-2	NA	TRBV12-3/TRBV12-4	many	CASAPGPKNYGYTF	TGTGCCAGTGCCCCCGGGCCTAAAAACTATGGCTACACCTTC